Listed below are T cell receptor beta chains from one sample, sequenced in a study of blood T cell repertoires in COVID-19. The data were produced by immunoSEQ multiplex PCR, yet TCRdb's version contains in-frame clones alone and is incomplete. The sample lists about 180,000 clones, 80% to 85% occurring once. Specimen: peripheral blood. All receptors come from a woman between 65 and 79 years old with COVID-19, enrolled during active disease. Both conserved end residues are part of each CDR3. The D gene is left open where the match is weak. Size is stated for part of the rows, as once, few or many counts, or as a class when the clone is expanded.

TRBV3-1/TRBV3-2	TRBD1	TRBJ1-1	.	TGTGCCAGCAGCGACAGGGGTGGGAACACTGAAGCTTTCTTT	CASSDRGGNTEAFF
TRBV19	TRBD1	TRBJ1-2	once	TGTGCCAGTAGTGCCGACAGGGAATTTAACTATGGCTACACCTTC	CASSADREFNYGYTF
TRBV10-1	TRBD1	TRBJ1-2	few	TGCGCCACCTGGAGAGGACAGGCGTATGGCTACACCTTC	CATWRGQAYGYTF
TRBV7-2	.	TRBJ2-3	.	TGTGCCAGCAGCTCCAAGACTTTAGCTACGCAGTATTTT	CASSSKTLATQYF
TRBV12-3/TRBV12-4	.	TRBJ2-5	once	TGTGCCAGCAGCCCACAGGGAAGAGAGACCCAGTACTTC	CASSPQGRETQYF
TRBV19	TRBD1	TRBJ1-5	.	TGTGCCAGTAGAATCAGGGGGCTCCAGCATTTT	CASRIRGLQHF
TRBV7-8	TRBD1	TRBJ1-1	.	TGTGCCAGCAGCGGACAGGGTCCCACTGAAGCTTTCTTT	CASSGQGPTEAFF
TRBV19	.	TRBJ1-4	.	TGTGCCAGTAGTATATTCGGGCTCGGAGGGGCCGGGGAAAAACTGTTTTTT	CASSIFGLGGAGEKLFF
TRBV5-1	TRBD1	TRBJ1-3	.	TGCGCCAGCAGCGCGGATACAGGGGGCCCGGGAAACACCATATATTTT	CASSADTGGPGNTIYF
TRBV28	.	TRBJ2-5	.	TGTGCCAGCAGTTCCCCTGAGGGGACCCAGTACTTC	CASSSPEGTQYF
TRBV5-1	.	TRBJ2-1	.	TGCGCCAGCAGCTTGGGGGGGCAGAACAATGAGCAGTTCTTC	CASSLGGQNNEQFF
TRBV5-1	.	TRBJ1-6	.	TGCGCCAGCAGCTCGGGACTGATGGGTTCACCCCTCCACTTT	CASSSGLMGSPLHF
TRBV24-1	TRBD1	TRBJ1-5	.	TGTGCCACCAGTGAACCTGGACAGGGGGCAGGTCAGCCCCAGCATTTT	CATSEPGQGAGQPQHF
TRBV5-5	TRBD2	TRBJ2-2	.	TGTGCCAGCAGCTTATGGACTAGCGGGAGCACCGGGGAGCTGTTTTTT	CASSLWTSGSTGELFF
TRBV5-1	TRBD2	TRBJ2-1	.	TGCGCCAGCAGCCGGGGTGCGGGAGGAAACAATGAGCAGTTCTTC	CASSRGAGGNNEQFF
TRBV27	TRBD2	TRBJ2-2	.	TGTGCCAGCAGTCCGCTGAGGAGCGGGATAACCGGGGAGCTGTTTTTT	CASSPLRSGITGELFF
TRBV7-8	TRBD1	TRBJ2-7	.	TGTGCCAGCAGCTTAAGGGACAGCTATTACGAGCAGTACTTC	CASSLRDSYYEQYF
TRBV7-9	TRBD1	TRBJ1-4	few	TGTGCCAGCAGCCACGGGTCCCGGGACAGGGGAGAAAAACTGTTTTTT	CASSHGSRDRGEKLFF
TRBV4-3	TRBD1	TRBJ2-3	.	TGCGCCAGCAGCCAACTGACCAGCCAGGGGGCGACGCAGTATTTT	CASSQLTSQGATQYF
TRBV19	TRBD1	TRBJ2-7	.	TGTGCCAGTAGTCACGGGACAGGCAGGTTCGACGAGCAGTACTTC	CASSHGTGRFDEQYF
TRBV7-2	.	TRBJ1-1	.	TGTGCCAGCAGCTCCTTAAACAGGGACACTGAAGCTTTCTTT	CASSSLNRDTEAFF
TRBV6-5	TRBD1	TRBJ2-7	.	TGTGCCAGCAGTCCGGGACAGGGCATCTACGAGCAGTACTTC	CASSPGQGIYEQYF
TRBV4-2	.	TRBJ1-2	.	TGTGCCAGCAGCCACGGAACTGGGGGCCCTGGCTATGGCTACACCTTC	CASSHGTGGPGYGYTF
TRBV6-2/TRBV6-3	.	TRBJ2-7	.	TGTGCCAGCAGTTACGCGGGCCGATCGGGAGAGCAGTACTTC	CASSYAGRSGEQYF
TRBV28	.	TRBJ1-1	.	TGTGCCAGCAGTTCCCCTGAGATCCAGGGCGAAGCTTTCTTT	CASSSPEIQGEAFF
TRBV9	.	TRBJ1-1	.	TGTGCCAGCAGCGTAGCAGGGGTGGCCACTGAAGCTTTCTTT	CASSVAGVATEAFF
TRBV6-2/TRBV6-3	.	TRBJ2-5	.	TGTGCCAGCAGTTACTCCGCGGAGACCCAGTACTTC	CASSYSAETQYF
TRBV28	TRBD2	TRBJ2-1	once	TGTGCCAGCAGTGGGACTAGCGTTAGGGGGCAGTTCTTC	CASSGTSVRGQFF
TRBV14	.	TRBJ2-4	.	TGTGCCAGCAGCCAGCAGACAGGAAGAATTCAGTACTTC	CASSQQTGRIQYF
TRBV29-1	.	TRBJ2-3	.	TGCAGCGTTGAAGCGTGGCAGGGGATCACAGATACGCAGTATTTT	CSVEAWQGITDTQYF
TRBV19	TRBD1	TRBJ2-3	.	TGTGCCAGTAGTATTGACAGGGGGCGAGGGTCAGATACGCAGTATTTT	CASSIDRGRGSDTQYF
TRBV6-5	.	TRBJ1-5	.	TGTGCCAGCAGCGGATGGGACAAGCATTTT	CASSGWDKHF
TRBV5-1	.	TRBJ1-4	.	TGCGCCAGCAGCTCGGTTTTCGTCGGAAAACTGTTTTTT	CASSSVFVGKLFF
TRBV2	.	TRBJ2-2	few	TGTGCCAGCAGTGCGTGGGGCAGGGAGCTGTTTTTT	CASSAWGRELFF
TRBV6-5	.	TRBJ1-6	.	TGTGCCAGCAGTTACCCAGGAAGTGGTTCACCCCTCCACTTT	CASSYPGSGSPLHF